This T cell receptor (beta chain) was profiled in a study of a mutant IDH1 vaccine in newly diagnosed glioma (dated by TCRdb to the early 2020s). Background on the whole study: Vaccination started 4-6 weeks after radiotherapy alone, or was given together with temozolomide cycles in the groups whose treatment included chemotherapy. The roughly 32 treated patients were roughly 60% male and around 40% female, with a mean age of roughly 42 years. Prior to enrollment, patients had been given standard therapy consisting of radiotherapy alone, temozolomide alone, or radiochemotherapy with temozolomide, with the combination given to most patients. The week-35 safety follow-up took place at visit V12, and the week-47 end of study took place at visit V13. Six visits were used for peripheral blood collection: V03 (baseline), V05, V07, V10, V12 and V13. Longitudinal TCRB deep sequencing was done for 25 to 30 treated patients, wherever samples were available for exploratory analyses. Paper-wide results and their limitations: No apparent relationship was observed between pseudoprogression and alterations in the top peripheral T cell clonotypes detected by TCRB sequencing. Across multiple MHC alleles, vaccine-induced immune responses were seen in approximately 93% of patients. It was noted by the authors that analyses of patient blood samples could not be reproduced owing to sample limitations. PBMC samples for TCRB deep sequencing were selected based on availability.

As for this clone: Its antigen specificity is not known. No base qualities exist here, and no much larger clone lies one base off it.

The meaning of the sample's time point label: week 35, safety follow-up. Each vaccine dose, consisting of 300 ug of a 20-mer mutant IDH1 peptide in Montanide, was administered subcutaneously with topical imiquimod. Patients received eight vaccinations in weeks 1, 3, 5, 7, 11, 15, 19 and 23, corresponding to visits V03 through V10. The donors had newly diagnosed IDH1-mutant astrocytomas of WHO grade 3 or 4 that showed loss of nuclear ATRX. The samples were drawn from NOA16, a multicentre, single-arm, open-label phase I trial in Germany that tested a mutant IDH1 peptide vaccine in humans for the first time. Genomic DNA for TCRB sequencing was isolated from EDTA blood with the DNeasy Blood and Tissue Kit. The library relied on the immunoSEQ multiplex PCR assay. Rearranged TCR beta chain sequences were amplified using the hsTCRB Kit according to the manufacturer's protocol. TCRB libraries were sequenced on an Illumina MiSeq. As for the original processing: The kit vendor's proprietary platform handled demultiplexing, trimming and gene mapping. TCRdb re-hosts the immuneACCESS table, in-frame sequences only. Its copies lack some clones; in the studies checked, an unresolved V gene accounts for under half of them, and the cause for the rest is not known. The V and J calls and clone size are taken from that table; D and trimming were inferred from the DNA. This sample is represented by roughly 60,000 clones; 81% of them were singletons. Roughly 5.2% of the sample lies in the top ten.

V was cut back by 7 bases and J by 0 bases, leaving a gap of 10 bases between them. The germline V gene (reference sequence) provides CDR1 LNHNV and CDR2 YYDKDF. From the cysteine up to the phenylalanine, the CDR3 has a length of 14 residues. Only the CDR3 part of the read is kept: 42 bases, read in frame from the first base. The TCR originated in a middle-aged man with glioma. The sequences come from PBMCs, collected from a glioma patient whose treatment included an IDH1 peptide vaccine. In this chain, TRBV15 is recombined with TRBJ1-5; the D segment could be TRBD1, given 6 matching bases. The nucleotide sequence reads TGTGCCACCAACGGACAGTATAGCAATCAGCCCCAGCATTTT. It specifies CATNGQYSNQPQHF.